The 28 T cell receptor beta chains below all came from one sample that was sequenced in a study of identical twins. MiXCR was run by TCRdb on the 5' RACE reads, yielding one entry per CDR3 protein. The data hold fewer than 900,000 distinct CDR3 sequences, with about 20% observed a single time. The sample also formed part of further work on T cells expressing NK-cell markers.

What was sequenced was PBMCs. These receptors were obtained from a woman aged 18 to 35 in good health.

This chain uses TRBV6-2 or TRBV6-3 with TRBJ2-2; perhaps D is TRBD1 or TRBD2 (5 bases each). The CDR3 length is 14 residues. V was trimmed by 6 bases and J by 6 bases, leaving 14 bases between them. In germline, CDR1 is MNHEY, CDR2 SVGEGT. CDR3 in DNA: TGTGCCAGCAGATCTCCCAGGGAGTCCGGGGAGCTGTTTTTT. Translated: CASRSPRESGELFF.

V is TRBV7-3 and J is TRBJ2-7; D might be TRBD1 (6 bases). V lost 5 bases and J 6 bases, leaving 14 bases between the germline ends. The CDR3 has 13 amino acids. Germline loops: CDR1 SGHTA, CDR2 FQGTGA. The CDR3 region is CASSQTRGGEQYF. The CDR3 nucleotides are TGTGCCAGCAGCCAGACCAGGGGCGGCGAGCAGTACTTC.

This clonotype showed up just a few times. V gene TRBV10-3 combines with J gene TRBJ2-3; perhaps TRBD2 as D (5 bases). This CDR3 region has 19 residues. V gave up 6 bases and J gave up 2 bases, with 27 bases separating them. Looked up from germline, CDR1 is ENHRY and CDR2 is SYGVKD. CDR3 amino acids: CAISGSSLASRAITDTQYF. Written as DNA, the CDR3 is TGTGCCATCAGCGGTTCTAGCTTAGCCTCCCGGGCAATCACAGATACGCAGTATTTT.

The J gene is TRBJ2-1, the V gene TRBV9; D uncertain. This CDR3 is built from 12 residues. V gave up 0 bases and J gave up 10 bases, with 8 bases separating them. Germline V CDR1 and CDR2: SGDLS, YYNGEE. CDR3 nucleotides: TGTGCCAGCAGCGTAGGTTTGGGCGAGCAGTTCTTC. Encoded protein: CASSVGLGEQFF.

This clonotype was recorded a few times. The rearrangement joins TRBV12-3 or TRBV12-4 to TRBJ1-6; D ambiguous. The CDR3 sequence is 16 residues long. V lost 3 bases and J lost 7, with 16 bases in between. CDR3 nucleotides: TGTGCCAGCAGTTTCGGACCGCAGCCGGGGAATTCACCCCTCCACTTT. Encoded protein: CASSFGPQPGNSPLHF.

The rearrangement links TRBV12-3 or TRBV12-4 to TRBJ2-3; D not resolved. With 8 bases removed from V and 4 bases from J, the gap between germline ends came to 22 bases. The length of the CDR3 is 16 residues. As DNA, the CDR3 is TGTGCCAGCTACAGCCGGTGGGCAGTCGTTGCAGATACGCAGTATTTT. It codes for CASYSRWAVVADTQYF.

Written as DNA, the CDR3 is TGTGCCAGCAGTGTAGTCGGGAGGGCCAGAGAACAGCAGTTCTTC. Its translation is CASSVVGRAREQQFF. The rearrangement links TRBV2 to TRBJ2-1, with 8 nucleotides matching TRBD2. This CDR3 spans 15 amino acids. V lost 4 bases and J lost 11; bases outside the gene matches: 13. Per the germline V gene, CDR1 is SNHLY and CDR2 is FYNNEI.

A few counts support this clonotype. The chain's CDR3 is CASASGTSAYTDTQYF. CDR3 DNA: TGCGCCAGCGCCTCCGGGACTAGCGCCTACACAGATACGCAGTATTTT. The rearrangement links TRBV5-1 to TRBJ2-3; TRBD2 matches 10 bases. Losses at the gene ends were 7 bases for V and 2 bases for J; bases not matched to a gene: 10. The germline CDR1 and CDR2 sequences are SGHRS and YFSETQ. The CDR3 sequence is 16 residues long.

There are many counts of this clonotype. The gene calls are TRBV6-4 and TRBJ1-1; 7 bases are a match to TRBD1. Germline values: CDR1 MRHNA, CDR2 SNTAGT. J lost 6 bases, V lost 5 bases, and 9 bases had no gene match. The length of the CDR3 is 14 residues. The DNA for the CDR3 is TGTGCCAGCAGTCAGAGACAGGGAAGACCTGAAGCTTTCTTT. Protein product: CASSQRQGRPEAFF.

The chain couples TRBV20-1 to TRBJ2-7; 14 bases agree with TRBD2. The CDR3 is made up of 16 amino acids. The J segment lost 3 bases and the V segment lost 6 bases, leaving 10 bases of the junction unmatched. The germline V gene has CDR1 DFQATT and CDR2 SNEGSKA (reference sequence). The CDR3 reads CSASGTSGSGVYEQYF. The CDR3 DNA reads TGCAGTGCCAGCGGGACTAGCGGGAGTGGGGTCTACGAGCAGTACTTC.

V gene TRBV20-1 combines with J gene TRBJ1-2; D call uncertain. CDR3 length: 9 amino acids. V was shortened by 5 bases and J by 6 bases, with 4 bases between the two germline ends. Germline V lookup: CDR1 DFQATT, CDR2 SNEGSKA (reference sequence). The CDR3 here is CSALDGYTF. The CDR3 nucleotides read TGCAGTGCTTTGGATGGCTACACCTTC.

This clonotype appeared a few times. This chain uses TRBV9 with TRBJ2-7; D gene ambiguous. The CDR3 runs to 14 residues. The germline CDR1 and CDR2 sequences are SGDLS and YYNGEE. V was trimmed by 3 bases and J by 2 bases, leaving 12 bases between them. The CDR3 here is CASSADTVPYEQYF. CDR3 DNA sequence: TGTGCCAGCAGCGCCGATACAGTTCCCTACGAGCAGTACTTC.

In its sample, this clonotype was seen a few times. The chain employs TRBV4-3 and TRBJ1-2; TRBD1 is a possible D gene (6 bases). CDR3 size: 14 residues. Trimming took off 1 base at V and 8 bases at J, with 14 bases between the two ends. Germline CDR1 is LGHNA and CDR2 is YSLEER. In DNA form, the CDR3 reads TGCGCCAGCAGCCAAGGTCTGGGGGCTGGGGGCTACACCTTC. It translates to CASSQGLGAGGYTF.

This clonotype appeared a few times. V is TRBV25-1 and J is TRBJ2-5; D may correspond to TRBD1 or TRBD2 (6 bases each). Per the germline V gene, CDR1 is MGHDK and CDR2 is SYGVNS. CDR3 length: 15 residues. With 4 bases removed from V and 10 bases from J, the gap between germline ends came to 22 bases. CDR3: CASSAFGGRALVQYF. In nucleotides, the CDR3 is TGTGCCAGCAGTGCATTCGGGGGCCGGGCGTTGGTCCAGTACTTC.

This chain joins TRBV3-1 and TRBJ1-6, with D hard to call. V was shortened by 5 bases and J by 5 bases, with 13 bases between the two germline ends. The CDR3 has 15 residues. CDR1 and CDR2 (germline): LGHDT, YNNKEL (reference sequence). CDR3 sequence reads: CASSFLGIDNSPLHF. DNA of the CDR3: TGTGCCAGCAGCTTTCTCGGAATAGATAATTCACCCCTCCACTTT.

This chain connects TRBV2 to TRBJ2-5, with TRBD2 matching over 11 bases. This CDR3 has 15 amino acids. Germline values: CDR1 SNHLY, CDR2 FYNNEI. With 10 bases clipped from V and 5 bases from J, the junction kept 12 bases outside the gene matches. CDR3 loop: CAISPLAGVGETQYF. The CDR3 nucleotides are TGTGCCATCTCCCCACTAGCGGGAGTTGGGGAGACCCAGTACTTC.

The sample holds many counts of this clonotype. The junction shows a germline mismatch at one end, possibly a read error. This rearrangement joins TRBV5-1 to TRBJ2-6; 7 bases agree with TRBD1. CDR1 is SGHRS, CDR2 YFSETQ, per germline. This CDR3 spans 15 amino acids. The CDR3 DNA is TGTGCCAGCAGCAGACAGGGTACTGGGGCCAACGTCCTGACTTTC. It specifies CASSRQGTGANVLTF.

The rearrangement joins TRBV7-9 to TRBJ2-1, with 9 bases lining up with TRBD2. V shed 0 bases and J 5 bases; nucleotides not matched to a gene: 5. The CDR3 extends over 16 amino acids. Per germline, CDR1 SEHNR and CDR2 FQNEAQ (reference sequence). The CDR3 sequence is CASSLALRLADNEQFF. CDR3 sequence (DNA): TGTGCCAGCAGCTTAGCGCTGAGACTAGCGGACAATGAGCAGTTCTTC.

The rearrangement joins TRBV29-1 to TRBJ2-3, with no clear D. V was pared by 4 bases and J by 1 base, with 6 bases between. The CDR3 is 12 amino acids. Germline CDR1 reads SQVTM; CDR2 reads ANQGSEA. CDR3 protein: CSVVGGTDTQYF. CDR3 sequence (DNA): TGCAGCGTTGTCGGAGGCACAGATACGCAGTATTTT.

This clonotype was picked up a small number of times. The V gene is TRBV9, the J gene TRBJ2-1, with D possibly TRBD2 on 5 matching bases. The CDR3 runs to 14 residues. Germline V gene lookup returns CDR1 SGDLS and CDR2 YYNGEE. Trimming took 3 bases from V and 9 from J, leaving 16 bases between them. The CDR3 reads CASSAPNLASEQFF. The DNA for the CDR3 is TGTGCCAGCAGCGCCCCCAACCTAGCCTCTGAGCAGTTCTTC.

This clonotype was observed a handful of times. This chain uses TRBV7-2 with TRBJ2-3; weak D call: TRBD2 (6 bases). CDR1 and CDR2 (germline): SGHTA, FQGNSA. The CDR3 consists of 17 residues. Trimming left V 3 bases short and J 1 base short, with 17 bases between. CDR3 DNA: TGTGCCAGCAGCTTGGCGGGATGGTCGGATCGCACAGATACGCAGTATTTT. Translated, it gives CASSLAGWSDRTDTQYF.

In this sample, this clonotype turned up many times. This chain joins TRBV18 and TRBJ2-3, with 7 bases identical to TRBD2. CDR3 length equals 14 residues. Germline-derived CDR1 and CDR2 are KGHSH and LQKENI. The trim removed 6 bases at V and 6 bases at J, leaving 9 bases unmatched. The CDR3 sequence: CASSLDFGGDTQYF. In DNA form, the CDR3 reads TGTGCCAGCTCTCTCGACTTCGGGGGGGATACGCAGTATTTT.

In DNA, the CDR3 is TGCAGTGGTTACGGGACTAGCGGGAGCTATGAGCAGTTCTTC. Its translation: CSGYGTSGSYEQFF. The chain has TRBV20-1 and TRBJ2-1; TRBD2 agrees at 14 bases. The length of the CDR3 is 14 residues. Per the germline V gene, CDR1 is DFQATT and CDR2 is SNEGSKA (reference sequence). V gave up 7 bases and J gave up 8 bases; unmatched junction bases: 7.

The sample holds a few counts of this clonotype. CDR3 protein: CASSPGLAGASYEQYF. CDR3 bases: TGTGCCAGCAGCCCTGGACTAGCGGGGGCCTCCTACGAGCAGTACTTC. The V gene is TRBV25-1, the J gene TRBJ2-7; 13 bases line up with TRBD2. The CDR3 length is 16 residues. Germline V gene lookup returns CDR1 MGHDK and CDR2 SYGVNS. With 6 bases clipped from V and 0 bases from J, the junction kept 5 bases outside the gene matches.

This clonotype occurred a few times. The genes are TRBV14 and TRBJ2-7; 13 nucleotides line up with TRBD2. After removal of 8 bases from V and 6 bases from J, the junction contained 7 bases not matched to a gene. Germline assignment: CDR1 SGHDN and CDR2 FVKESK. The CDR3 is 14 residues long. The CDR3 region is CASWTSGSLSEQYF. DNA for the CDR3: TGTGCCAGCTGGACTAGCGGGAGTTTAAGCGAGCAGTACTTC.

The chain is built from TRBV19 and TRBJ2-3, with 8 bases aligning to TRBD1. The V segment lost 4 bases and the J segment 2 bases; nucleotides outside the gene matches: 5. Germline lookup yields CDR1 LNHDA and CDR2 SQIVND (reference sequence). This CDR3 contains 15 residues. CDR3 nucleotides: TGTGCCAGTAGTACTACAGGGGGGCACACAGATACGCAGTATTTT. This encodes CASSTTGGHTDTQYF.

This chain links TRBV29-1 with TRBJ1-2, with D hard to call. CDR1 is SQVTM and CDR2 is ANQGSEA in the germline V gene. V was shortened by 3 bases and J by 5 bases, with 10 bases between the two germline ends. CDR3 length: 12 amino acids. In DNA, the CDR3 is TGCAGCGTTGAGAGTGGGCTTTATGGCTACACCTTC. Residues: CSVESGLYGYTF.

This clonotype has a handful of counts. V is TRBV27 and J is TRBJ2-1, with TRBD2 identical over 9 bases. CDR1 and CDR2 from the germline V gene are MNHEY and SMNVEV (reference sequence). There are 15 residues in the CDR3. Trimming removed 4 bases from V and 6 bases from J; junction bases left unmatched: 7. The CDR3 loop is CASSSIAGEGNEQFF. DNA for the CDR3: TGTGCCAGCAGTTCGATAGCGGGAGAGGGCAATGAGCAGTTCTTC.